This T cell receptor beta chain was found in a study of blood T cell repertoires in COVID-19. Sequencing used immunoSEQ multiplex PCR; TCRdb keeps in-frame clones, though not all of them. The table shows about 270,000 clones, with around nine tenths occurring only once. The receptor comes from a woman aged 55-69 years who had recovered from COVID-19. The sample was peripheral blood.

The CDR3 DNA reads TGTGCCAGCAGCCGTGACGGCGGGACCATGAACACTGAAGCTTTCTTT. Translating gives CASSRDGGTMNTEAFF. V gene TRBV11-2 combines with J gene TRBJ1-1, with a weak D call TRBD1 (5 bases). Germline V gives CDR1 SGHAT, CDR2 FQNNGV. Trimming removed 5 bases at V and 0 bases at J, with 16 bases between. This CDR3 contains 16 residues.